This TCR beta chain was documented in a study of T cell changes during pregnancy in multiple sclerosis. The germline V and J ends were trimmed by 8 bases and 2 bases, with 9 bases remaining between them. The CDR3 sequence is 11 residues long. Germline CDR1 is GTSNPN and CDR2 is SVGIG (reference sequence). Using immunoSEQ multiplex PCR, the repertoire was profiled, and TCRdb retains in-frame clones only, with some absent. The sample yields 35,000 to 55,000 clones, roughly 90% seen once. The source is a female donor in good health, enrolled as a control in a pregnancy study. Sample: peripheral blood, taken in the second trimester of pregnancy. This sequence joins TRBV30 and TRBJ1-1; D not resolved. This CDR3 reads CAGHRNTEAFF. The CDR3 nucleotides are TGTGCCGGCCACAGAAACACTGAAGCTTTCTTT.